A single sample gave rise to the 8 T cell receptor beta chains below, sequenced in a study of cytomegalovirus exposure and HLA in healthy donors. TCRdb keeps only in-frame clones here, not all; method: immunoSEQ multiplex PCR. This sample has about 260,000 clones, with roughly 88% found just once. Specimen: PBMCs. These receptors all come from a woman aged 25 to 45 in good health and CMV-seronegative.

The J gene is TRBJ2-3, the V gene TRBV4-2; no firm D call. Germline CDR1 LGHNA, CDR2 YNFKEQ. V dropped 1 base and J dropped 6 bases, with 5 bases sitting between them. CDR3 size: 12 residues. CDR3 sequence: CASSQGRDTQYF. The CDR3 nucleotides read TGTGCCAGCAGCCAAGGCCGCGATACGCAGTATTTT.

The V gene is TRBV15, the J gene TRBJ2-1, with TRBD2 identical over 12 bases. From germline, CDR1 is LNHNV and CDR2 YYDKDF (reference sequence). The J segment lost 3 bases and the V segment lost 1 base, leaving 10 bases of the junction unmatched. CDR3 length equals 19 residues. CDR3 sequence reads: CATSRVLAGGHFNYNEQFF. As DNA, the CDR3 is TGTGCCACCAGCAGAGTACTAGCGGGAGGCCACTTCAACTACAATGAGCAGTTCTTC.

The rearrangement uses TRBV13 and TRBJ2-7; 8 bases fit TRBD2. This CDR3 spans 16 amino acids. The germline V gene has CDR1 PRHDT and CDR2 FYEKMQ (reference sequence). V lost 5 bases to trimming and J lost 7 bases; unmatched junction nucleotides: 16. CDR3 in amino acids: CASSPERPGGPKEQYF. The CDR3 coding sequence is TGTGCCAGCAGCCCGGAGCGACCGGGAGGGCCGAAGGAGCAGTACTTC.

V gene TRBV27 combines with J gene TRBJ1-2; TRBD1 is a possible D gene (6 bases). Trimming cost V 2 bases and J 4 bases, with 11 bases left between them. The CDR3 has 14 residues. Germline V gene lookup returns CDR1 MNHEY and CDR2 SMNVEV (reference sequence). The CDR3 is CASSLSRGVYGYTF. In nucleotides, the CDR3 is TGTGCCAGCAGTTTAAGTAGGGGGGTCTATGGCTACACCTTC.

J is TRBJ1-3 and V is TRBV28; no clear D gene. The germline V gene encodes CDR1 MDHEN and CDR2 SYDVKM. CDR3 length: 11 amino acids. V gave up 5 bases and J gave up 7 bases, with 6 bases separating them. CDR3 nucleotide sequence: TGTGCCAGCAGTATCACCAACACCATATATTTT. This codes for CASSITNTIYF. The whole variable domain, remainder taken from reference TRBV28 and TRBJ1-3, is DVKVTQSSRYLVKRTGEKVFLECVQDMDHENMFWYRQDPGLGLRLIYFSYDVKMKEKGDIPEGYSVSREKKERFSLILESASTNQTSMYLCASSITNTIYFGEGSWLTVV.

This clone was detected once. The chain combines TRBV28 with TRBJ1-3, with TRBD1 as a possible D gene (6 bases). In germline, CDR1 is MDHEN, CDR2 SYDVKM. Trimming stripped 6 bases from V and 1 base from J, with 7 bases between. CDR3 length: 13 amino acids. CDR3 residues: CASRDSSGNTIYF. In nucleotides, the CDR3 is TGTGCCAGCAGGGACAGTTCTGGAAACACCATATATTTT.

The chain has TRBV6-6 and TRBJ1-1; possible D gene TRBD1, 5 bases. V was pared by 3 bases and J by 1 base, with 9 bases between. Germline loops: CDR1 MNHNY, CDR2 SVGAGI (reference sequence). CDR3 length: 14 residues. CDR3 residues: CASSYLGGNTEAFF. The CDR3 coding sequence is TGTGCCAGCAGTTATTTGGGGGGGAACACTGAAGCTTTCTTT.

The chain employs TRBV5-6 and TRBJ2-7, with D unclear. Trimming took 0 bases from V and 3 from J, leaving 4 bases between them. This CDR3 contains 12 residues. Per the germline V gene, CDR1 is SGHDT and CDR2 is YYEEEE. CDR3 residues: CASSLVGYEQYF. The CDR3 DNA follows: TGTGCCAGCAGCTTGGTAGGCTACGAGCAGTACTTC.